This passage covers 25 T cell receptor beta chains from one sample sequenced in a study of blood T cells in healthy people across ages. Alongside a J-beta primer mix, a sample-barcoded 5' primer served in a second PCR lasting roughly 6 to 11 cycles. TCRdb recomputed calls from the 5' RACE reads with MiXCR, one row per CDR3 protein. Of about 800,000 distinct CDR3 sequences in the sample, roughly 25% were seen once. The same sample was also studied in work on T cells of mothers and their children.

The sequenced sample was blood. These receptors came from a boy between 10 and 17 years old in good health.

This clonotype was found a few times. The gene calls are TRBV7-3 and TRBJ2-3; D is unresolved. CDR3 size: 14 residues. Germline lookup yields CDR1 SGHTA and CDR2 FQGTGA. The V end lost 2 bases, the J end lost 2 bases, and 8 bases lay between the germline ends. This CDR3 reads CASSLGGNTDTQYF. Here the CDR3 DNA reads TGTGCCAGCAGCTTAGGCGGAAACACAGATACGCAGTATTTT.

This clonotype was counted between two and nine times. The chain couples TRBV4-1 to TRBJ2-1; tentatively, D is TRBD2 (6 bases). Germline V gene sequence: CDR1 MGHRA, CDR2 YSYEKL. The CDR3 totals 16 residues. V was clipped by 8 bases and J by 5 bases, with 22 bases between them. For the CDR3, the DNA is TGCGCCAGCCGCAAACGAATAGCGGAAAAGGACAATGAGCAGTTCTTC. Its protein is CASRKRIAEKDNEQFF.

The V call is TRBV20-1, the J call TRBJ2-6; TRBD1 matches at 8 bases. Germline V lookup: CDR1 DFQATT, CDR2 SNEGSKA (reference sequence). After removal of 3 bases from V and 0 bases from J, the junction contained 10 bases not matched to a gene. CDR3 length equals 18 residues. The CDR3 is CSASSVAGGGSGANVLTF. DNA for the CDR3: TGCAGTGCTAGTTCGGTGGCAGGGGGCGGCTCTGGGGCCAACGTCCTGACTTTC.

The chain carries TRBV7-9 and TRBJ2-4, with TRBD2 as a possible D gene (6 bases). Trimming took off 5 bases at V and 9 bases at J, with 14 bases between the two ends. From germline, CDR1 is SEHNR and CDR2 FQNEAQ (reference sequence). CDR3 length: 13 amino acids. The CDR3 bases are TGTGCCAGCAGCGGGACTTCTTACGGCATTCAGTACTTC. Its protein product is CASSGTSYGIQYF.

The V and J genes are TRBV7-2 and TRBJ2-2; no clear D gene. Trimming removed 1 base from V and 3 bases from J, with 6 bases in between. The germline V gene encodes CDR1 SGHTA and CDR2 FQGNSA. The CDR3 extends over 14 amino acids. For the CDR3, the DNA is TGTGCCAGCAGCTTAGGGACGGACACCGGGGAGCTGTTTTTT. Its protein is CASSLGTDTGELFF.

The CDR3 DNA sequence: TGCGCCAGCGGCCCCACTAGTTCCTCCTACAATGAGCAGTTCTTC. Protein: CASGPTSSSYNEQFF. The gene calls are TRBV4-3 and TRBJ2-1, with D tentatively TRBD2 (5 bases). Germline CDR1 is LGHNA and CDR2 is YSLEER. Trimming removed 8 bases at V and 0 bases at J, with 14 bases between. The CDR3 has 15 residues.

The rearrangement uses TRBV4-3 and TRBJ2-2; maybe TRBD2 (7 bases). Germline V lookup: CDR1 LGHNA, CDR2 YSLEER. There are 17 residues in the CDR3. The ends were cut back, 3 bases at V and 3 bases at J, with 17 bases in the middle. CDR3: CASSQRRGADHTGELFF. CDR3 DNA: TGCGCCAGCAGCCAGCGACGGGGGGCAGATCACACCGGGGAGCTGTTTTTT.

This rearrangement joins TRBV29-1 to TRBJ1-2, with D uncertain. The germline gives CDR1 SQVTM, CDR2 ANQGSEA. The CDR3 consists of 13 residues. V lost 7 bases to trimming and J lost 3 bases, with 15 bases between them. CDR3 nucleotide sequence: TGCAGCGCTAGTTGGGAAGAGGACTATGGCTACACCTTC. This codes for CSASWEEDYGYTF.

This chain links TRBV7-9 with TRBJ1-2; D possibly corresponds to TRBD1 (6 bases). CDR1 is SEHNR and CDR2 is FQNEAQ in the germline V gene (reference sequence). The germline V and J ends were trimmed by 6 bases and 5 bases, with 28 bases remaining between them. The CDR3 totals 18 residues. The CDR3 region is CASRPGANLQATGYGYTF. CDR3 DNA sequence: TGTGCCAGCAGGCCGGGGGCTAATTTACAGGCCACGGGGTATGGCTACACCTTC.

J is TRBJ2-5 and V is TRBV5-4; 10 bases align to TRBD1. V shed 0 bases, J shed 4 bases, and the junction held 9 bases outside the gene matches. CDR3 length: 17 amino acids. CDR1 is SGHNT and CDR2 is YYREEE in the germline V gene (reference sequence). In DNA, the CDR3 is TGTGCCAGCAGCTTGGGACAGGGGGCTGGCATAGGAGAGACCCAGTACTTC. Amino acid sequence: CASSLGQGAGIGETQYF.

The chain links TRBV12-3 or TRBV12-4 to TRBJ2-1; D not resolved. V lost 3 bases, J lost 2 bases, and 11 bases lay in between. The CDR3 totals 15 residues. The CDR3 reads CASSFLQVTYNEQFF. The CDR3 DNA sequence: TGTGCCAGCAGTTTTTTGCAGGTGACCTACAATGAGCAGTTCTTC.

This clonotype was picked up a small number of times. The chain recombines TRBV29-1 with TRBJ2-7; a weak D match, TRBD2 (5 bases). Germline assignment: CDR1 SQVTM and CDR2 ANQGSEA. The V gene lost 5 bases and the J gene lost 4 bases, with 12 bases spanning the gap. The CDR3 contains 12 residues. The CDR3 spells CSVRQTNYEQYF. CDR3 DNA: TGCAGCGTTCGTCAGACTAATTACGAGCAGTACTTC.

This clonotype was counted between two and nine times. V and J are TRBV28 and TRBJ1-5, with 8 bases matching TRBD1. The germline V gene encodes CDR1 MDHEN and CDR2 SYDVKM. This CDR3 has 15 residues. The ends lost 6 bases at V and 3 bases at J; junction bases unmatched: 7. The CDR3 sequence is CASRLTTGDNQPQHF. CDR3 nucleotide sequence: TGTGCCAGCAGACTTACGACAGGGGACAATCAGCCCCAGCATTTT. Using reference TRBV28 and TRBJ1-5 for the parts outside the CDR3, the full variable domain is DVKVTQSSRYLVKRTGEKVFLECVQDMDHENMFWYRQDPGLGLRLIYFSYDVKMKEKGDIPEGYSVSREKKERFSLILESASTNQTSMYLCASRLTTGDNQPQHFGDGTRLSIL.

Many counts were recorded for this clonotype. The V and J genes are TRBV28 and TRBJ2-5; D ambiguous. CDR1 MDHEN and CDR2 SYDVKM come from the germline V gene. V lost 0 bases and J lost 2, with 7 bases in between. The CDR3 consists of 14 residues. CDR3 in DNA: TGTGCCAGCAGTTTATGGTCAGGTCAAGAGACCCAGTACTTC. It encodes CASSLWSGQETQYF.

The sample holds many counts of this clonotype. The chain couples TRBV9 to TRBJ1-4; no clear D gene. Trimming removed 0 bases at V and 7 bases at J, with 13 bases between. The germline V gene has CDR1 SGDLS and CDR2 YYNGEE. CDR3 length: 15 residues. This CDR3 is CASSVAAGKGEKLFF. The CDR3 DNA reads as TGTGCCAGCAGCGTAGCTGCGGGCAAGGGTGAAAAACTGTTTTTT.

This clonotype was counted between two and nine times. This chain links TRBV7-3 with TRBJ1-3, with D hard to call. CDR1 is SGHTA, CDR2 FQGTGA, per germline. V was trimmed by 2 bases and J by 2 bases, leaving 4 bases between them. The CDR3 is made up of 13 amino acids. The CDR3, as DNA: TGTGCCAGCAGCTTAGAGGCTGGAAACACCATATATTTT. Its protein product is CASSLEAGNTIYF.

The V call is TRBV6-5, the J call TRBJ2-7; D may be TRBD1 (6 bases). This CDR3 has 15 amino acids. Trimming took off 4 bases at V and 6 bases at J, with 19 bases between the two ends. Germline V CDR1 and CDR2: MNHEY, SVGAGI. The CDR3 region is CASSWTQGLVSEQYF. CDR3 sequence (DNA): TGTGCCAGCAGTTGGACACAGGGTTTAGTCTCCGAGCAGTACTTC.

The chain uses TRBV19 and TRBJ1-1; 9 bases line up with TRBD1. With 0 bases clipped from V and 8 bases from J, the junction kept 4 bases outside the gene matches. The CDR3 extends over 14 amino acids. From germline, CDR1 is LNHDA and CDR2 SQIVND (reference sequence). For the CDR3, the DNA is TGTGCCAGTAGTATAGACGGGACAGGGAGGGAAGCTTTCTTT. Amino acid sequence: CASSIDGTGREAFF. Variable domain in full (rest from reference TRBV19 and TRBJ1-1): DGGITQSPKYLFRKEGQNVTLSCEQNLNHDAMYWYRQDPGQGLRLIYYSQIVNDFQKGDIAEGYSVSREKKESFPLTVTSAQKNPTAFYLCASSIDGTGREAFFGQGTRLTVV.

The V and J genes are TRBV7-8 and TRBJ2-4, with a tentative D call TRBD1 (6 bases). CDR1 and CDR2 from the germline V gene are SGHVS and FQNEAQ. V shed 6 bases and J shed 7 bases, with 19 bases lying between them. This CDR3 contains 15 residues. CDR3 DNA: TGTGCCAGCAGTGAAGCCCGACAGGCGGAGAACATTCAGTACTTC. It is translated as CASSEARQAENIQYF. The whole variable domain, remainder taken from reference TRBV7-8 and TRBJ2-4, is GAGVSQSPRYKVAKRGQDVALRCDPISGHVSLFWYQQALGQGPEFLTYFQNEAQLDKSGLPSDRFFAERPEGSVSTLKIQRTQQEDSAVYLCASSEARQAENIQYFGAGTRLSVL.

The chain links TRBV7-9 to TRBJ2-5, with 7 bases lining up with TRBD2. This CDR3 spans 14 amino acids. Unmatched junction bases numbered 12, after V lost 5 bases and J lost 9 bases. CDR1 and CDR2 (germline): SEHNR, FQNEAQ (reference sequence). The CDR3 sequence: CASSTKQPRGAQYF. In nucleotides, the CDR3 is TGTGCCAGCAGCACGAAACAGCCCCGGGGGGCCCAGTACTTC.

This chain connects TRBV7-9 to TRBJ2-5; no clear D gene. V lost 5 bases and J lost 4, with 8 bases in between. Germline V CDR1 and CDR2: SEHNR, FQNEAQ (reference sequence). The length of the CDR3 is 12 residues. CDR3 sequence (DNA): TGTGCCAGCAGCAACTTGGTAGAGACCCAGTACTTC. Residues: CASSNLVETQYF.

The chain uses TRBV27 and TRBJ1-2, with a weak D call TRBD1 (6 bases). The CDR3 covers 16 residues. V lost 2 bases to trimming and J lost 4 bases, with 17 bases between them. Germline CDR1 MNHEY, CDR2 SMNVEV (reference sequence). CDR3: CASSLSLNRDLYGYTF. The CDR3 DNA sequence: TGTGCCAGCAGTTTAAGTTTAAACAGGGACCTCTATGGCTACACCTTC.

This clonotype was recorded a few times. The chain couples TRBV2 to TRBJ2-3, with TRBD2 identical over 8 bases. Germline CDR1 and CDR2: SNHLY and FYNNEI. CDR3 length: 15 residues. The V and J ends lost 2 bases and 6 bases, in that order; junction bases with no gene match: 7. The CDR3 protein is CASSERRGAMDTQYF. DNA of the CDR3: TGTGCCAGCAGTGAAAGGCGGGGGGCCATGGATACGCAGTATTTT.

The chain joins TRBV12-3 or TRBV12-4 to TRBJ2-5, with a weak D call TRBD2 (6 bases). V dropped 6 bases and J dropped 3 bases, with 14 bases sitting between them. The CDR3 runs 14 residues. CDR3 protein: CASSPLAEEETQYF. CDR3 nucleotides: TGTGCCAGCAGCCCACTAGCAGAGGAAGAGACCCAGTACTTC.

The rearrangement links TRBV9 to TRBJ1-3; D is ambiguous. CDR1 SGDLS and CDR2 YYNGEE come from the germline V gene. V was cut by 6 bases and J by 0 bases, with 10 bases left in between. This CDR3 region has 14 residues. Here the CDR3 DNA reads TGTGCCAGCATAACCGGAGACTCTGGAAACACCATATATTTT. It yields the protein CASITGDSGNTIYF.